The rows below give T cell receptor beta chains drawn from one sample of a study of shared clonotypes between healthy human individuals. Sequencing was performed with immunoSEQ multiplex PCR; in TCRdb, only in-frame clones are kept and a portion is missing. The data show some 1,900,000 clones, about 95% seen once. Input material: naive CD8+ T cells sorted from blood. These receptor sequences come from a man younger than 35 in good health. CDR3s include the opening cysteine and the closing phenylalanine or tryptophan. A D gene is named only where the DNA matches it firmly. Expanded clones get a size class; other rows say once, few or many, or leave the size out.

d_call clone_size j_call v_call cdr3_aa cdr3_nt
. . TRBJ2-1 TRBV7-9 CASSPAQVAYNEQFF TGTGCCAGCAGCCCGGCACAGGTCGCCTACAATGAGCAGTTCTTC
TRBD2 . TRBJ2-5 TRBV7-2 CASSFWTSGGVWETQYF TGTGCCAGCAGCTTCTGGACTAGCGGGGGGGTCTGGGAGACCCAGTACTTC
. . TRBJ2-7 TRBV7-9 CASSLHSSYEQYF TGTGCCAGCAGCTTGCACTCTTCCTACGAGCAGTACTTC
. . TRBJ2-5 TRBV29-1 CSVEDFWQGQLPQYF TGCAGCGTTGAAGATTTCTGGCAGGGCCAATTACCCCAGTACTTC
. . TRBJ2-3 TRBV16 CASSQLDSRLTDTQYF TGTGCCAGCAGCCAACTAGACAGTAGACTCACAGATACGCAGTATTTT
. . TRBJ2-7 TRBV5-4 CASSGLGDEQYF TGTGCCAGCAGCGGACTGGGGGACGAGCAGTACTTC
. . TRBJ1-1 TRBV9 CASSVDESFRGFVTEAFF TGTGCCAGCAGCGTAGACGAATCCTTTAGGGGCTTTGTAACTGAAGCTTTCTTT
TRBD2 . TRBJ2-3 TRBV25-1 CASSPGLGSTDTQYF TGTGCCAGCAGTCCAGGACTAGGAAGCACAGATACGCAGTATTTT
. once TRBJ1-2 TRBV27 CASSLKGWQPRGYGYTF TGTGCCAGCAGTTTAAAAGGGTGGCAGCCACGGGGCTATGGCTACACCTTC
TRBD2 . TRBJ2-7 TRBV7-2 CASSLAFTSGRIYEQYF TGTGCCAGCAGCTTAGCGTTTACTAGCGGGCGGATCTACGAGCAGTACTTC
. . TRBJ1-1 TRBV7-7 CASSPGGAFEAFF TGTGCTAGCAGCCCGGGGGGGGCCTTTGAAGCTTTCTTT
TRBD1 . TRBJ2-7 TRBV27 CASSSQGTAQQYF TGTGCCAGCAGTTCCCAGGGGACAGCCCAGCAGTACTTC
TRBD2 . TRBJ2-1 TRBV5-4 CASSLDLSGPLNEQFF TGTGCCAGCAGCTTGGATCTTAGCGGGCCCCTCAATGAGCAGTTCTTC
. once TRBJ2-7 TRBV30 CAWSPQASYEQYF TGTGCCTGGAGTCCACAGGCCTCCTACGAGCAGTACTTC
TRBD2 . TRBJ2-1 TRBV30 CAWTSGRASYNEQFF TGTGCCTGGACCAGCGGGAGGGCCTCCTACAATGAGCAGTTCTTC
. . TRBJ2-3 TRBV13 CASSLGFGTDTQYF TGTGCCAGCAGCTTAGGCTTCGGCACAGATACGCAGTATTTT
. . TRBJ2-1 TRBV4-1 CASSQVNEQFF TGCGCCAGCAGCCAAGTAAATGAGCAGTTCTTC
TRBD1 . TRBJ1-6 TRBV28 CASSSRQGTSPLHF TGTGCCAGCAGTAGCAGACAGGGCACTTCACCCCTCCACTTT
TRBD1 once TRBJ2-7 TRBV5-6 CASSLAGGFYEQYF TGTGCCAGCAGCTTGGCAGGGGGCTTCTACGAGCAGTACTTC
TRBD1 . TRBJ1-1 TRBV9 CASSEGDRGWAFF TGTGCCAGCAGCGAAGGGGACAGGGGGTGGGCTTTCTTT
. . TRBJ2-7 TRBV7-8 CASSLERYSASSYEQYF TGTGCCAGCAGCTTAGAACGGTACAGCGCCAGCTCCTACGAGCAGTACTTC
. . TRBJ2-5 TRBV7-9 CASSPTPGSGKETQYF TGTGCCAGCAGCCCCACCCCAGGTTCAGGGAAAGAGACCCAGTACTTC
TRBD1 . TRBJ2-7 TRBV4-1 CASSQEEGDRGRHF TGCGCCAGCAGCCAAGAAGAGGGAGACAGGGGGCGACACTTC
TRBD2 . TRBJ2-7 TRBV11-2 CASSPGLAYEQYF TGTGCCAGCAGCCCTGGACTAGCCTACGAGCAGTACTTC
. once TRBJ1-1 TRBV4-1 CASSQVGEGNTEAFF TGCGCCAGCAGCCAAGTAGGGGAGGGGAACACTGAAGCTTTCTTT
. once TRBJ1-1 TRBV19 CASMPGMNTEAFF TGTGCCAGTATGCCGGGAATGAACACTGAAGCTTTCTTT
. . TRBJ1-2 TRBV12-5 CASGLGTTNGYTF TGTGCTAGTGGCCTCGGGACAACGAATGGCTACACCTTC
. . TRBJ1-4 TRBV4-1 CASLEINNEKLFF TGCGCCAGCCTCGAGATAAATAATGAAAAACTGTTTTTT